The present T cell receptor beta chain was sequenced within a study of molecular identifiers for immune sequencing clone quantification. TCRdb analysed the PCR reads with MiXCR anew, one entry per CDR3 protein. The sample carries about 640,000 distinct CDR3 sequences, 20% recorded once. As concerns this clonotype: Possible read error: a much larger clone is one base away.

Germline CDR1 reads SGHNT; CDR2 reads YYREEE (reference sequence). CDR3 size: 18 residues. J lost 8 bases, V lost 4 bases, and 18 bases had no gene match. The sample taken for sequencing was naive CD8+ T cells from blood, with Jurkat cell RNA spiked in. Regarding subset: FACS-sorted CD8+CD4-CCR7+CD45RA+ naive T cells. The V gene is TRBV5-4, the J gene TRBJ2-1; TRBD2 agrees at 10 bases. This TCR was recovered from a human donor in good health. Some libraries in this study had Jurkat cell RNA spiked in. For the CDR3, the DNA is TGTGCCAGCAGCACTGAGGGGATAGCGGGGGGCCCTCGGGATGAGCAGTTCTTC. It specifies CASSTEGIAGGPRDEQFF.